This T cell receptor beta chain originates from a study of blood T cells in healthy people across ages. Primers used in a second PCR of roughly 7 to 12 cycles were a sample-barcoded 5' primer and a J-beta primer mix. A template-switch adaptor with 12 random nucleotides tagged each cDNA molecule. In TCRdb, the 5' RACE reads were re-called with MiXCR into one record per CDR3 protein. The sample includes approximately 820,000 distinct CDR3 sequences, about 42% of them seen just once. CDR1 is SGHRS and CDR2 is YFSETQ in the germline V gene. This CDR3 region has 14 residues. V gave up 4 bases and J gave up 4 bases, with 14 bases separating them. This clonotype was counted between two and nine times. Its antigen is currently unknown. Study results and caveats: Conclusively comparing naive with antigen-experienced cells was impossible with unsorted PBMCs. Nothing was known about donor CMV status, and this possibly confounded expanded clonotype changes.

The receptor was isolated from a man in his sixties in good health. The sequenced material came from blood. V gene TRBV5-1 combines with J gene TRBJ1-1, with D perhaps TRBD1 (6 bases). As DNA, the CDR3 is TGCGCCAGCAGCATACACAGGGAGGGCACTGAAGCTTTCTTT. Its translation: CASSIHREGTEAFF.